This T cell receptor (beta chain) was recorded in a study of cytomegalovirus exposure and HLA in healthy donors. Study-wide results and limits: The classifier reportedly diagnosed cytomegalovirus status with high sensitivity and specificity. Sequence variants that were highly shared formed a cluster that was likely a sequencing artifact. Sequencing depth across donors, presence/absence analyses assumed, was roughly uniform. Later on, analysis showed that most CMV-associated TCR beta chains appeared to be HLA-restricted.

With V trimmed by 0 bases and J by 6 bases, 6 bases remained unmatched. CDR1 is SGHDT and CDR2 is YYEEEE in the germline V gene. This CDR3 is built from 15 residues. With 60 Vbeta and 13 Jbeta primers, the PCR was carried out. Profiled with immunoSEQ multiplex PCR; TCRdb holds only in-frame clones, not every one. The sample carries some 60,000 clones, around 80% recorded once. Worth noting for this clone: Its antigen is not known.

The gene calls are TRBV5-6 and TRBJ1-2, with TRBD1 matching over 9 bases. The clonotype originates from a male donor in good health and CMV-seronegative. Sequencing input: PBMCs. In DNA, the CDR3 is TGTGCCAGCAGCTTGGTGACAGGGGGAAGGGATGGCTACACCTTC. It yields the protein CASSLVTGGRDGYTF.